This TCR beta chain was obtained from a study of OX40 agonist ivuxolimab in advanced cancers. Regarding the study as a whole: Averaged across samples, CD8+ T cells carried more expanded clones than CD4+ did.

CDR3 length equals 20 residues. Losses at the gene ends were 0 bases for V and 4 bases for J; bases not matched to a gene: 11. CDR1 SGHRS and CDR2 YFSETQ come from the germline V gene. Sequenced by immunoSEQ multiplex PCR; TCRdb stores in-frame clones only, minus some. The data contain about 69,000 clones, about 85% of them singletons. A remark on this clone: The antigen remains undetermined.

This clonotype was sampled from an adult with an advanced solid tumor such as melanoma, head and neck, liver or kidney cancer. Specimen: CD4+ or CD8+ T cells sorted from blood, collected in a trial of the OX40 agonist ivuxolimab. The chain links TRBV5-1 to TRBJ2-3; 16 nucleotides align to TRBD2. The CDR3 spells CASSLAGTSGRAVGADTQYF. Written as DNA, the CDR3 is TGCGCCAGCAGCTTGGCCGGGACTAGCGGGAGGGCCGTGGGGGCAGATACGCAGTATTTT.